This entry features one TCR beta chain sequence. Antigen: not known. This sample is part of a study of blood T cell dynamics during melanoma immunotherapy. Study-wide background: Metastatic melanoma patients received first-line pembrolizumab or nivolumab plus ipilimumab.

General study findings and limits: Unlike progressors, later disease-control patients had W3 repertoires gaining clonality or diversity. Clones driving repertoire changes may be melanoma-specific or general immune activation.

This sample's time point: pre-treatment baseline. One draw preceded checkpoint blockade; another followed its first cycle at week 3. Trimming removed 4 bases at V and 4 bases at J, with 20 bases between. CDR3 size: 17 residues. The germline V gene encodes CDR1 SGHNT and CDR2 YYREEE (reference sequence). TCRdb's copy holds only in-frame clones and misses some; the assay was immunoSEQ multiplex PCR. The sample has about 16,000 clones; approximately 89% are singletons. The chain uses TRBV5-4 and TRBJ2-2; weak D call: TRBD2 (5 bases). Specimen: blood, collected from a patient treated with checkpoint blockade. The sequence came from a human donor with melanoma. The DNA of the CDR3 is TGTGCCAGCAGCCCGGGCCGGGGTAGGTCGACCACCGGGGAGCTGTTTTTT. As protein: CASSPGRGRSTTGELFF.